This T cell receptor (beta chain) appears in the sequencing data of a study of T cell repertoires in cytomegalovirus infection. Background on the study: Matching HLA type, along with CMV infection, was indicated by public TCR beta signatures. Study-level points and caveats: CMV-specific HLA-C-restricted TCR beta clonotypes dominated the ex vivo response. Totalled public TCR beta family frequency picked out people who carried CMV plus the relevant HLA.

TCRdb called the reads again in MiXCR, with one record for every CDR3 protein. The data contain roughly 230,000 distinct CDR3 sequences, around 6.6% of them singletons. V was pared by 1 base and J by 3 bases, with 15 bases between. Germline lookup yields CDR1 DFQATT and CDR2 SNEGSKA (reference sequence). This CDR3 contains 15 residues. Note on this clonotype: Its matching antigen is unknown.

The clonotype was recovered from a human donor in good health (CMV status not recorded). Some clones in this sample may be carry-over from other donors' samples. The chain combines TRBV20-1 with TRBJ1-1; D unresolved. Sequenced material: PBMCs. The CDR3 region has the DNA TGCAGTGCTAGAGCGGGATCCGGGTCGGACACTGAAGCTTTCTTT. Translating gives CSARAGSGSDTEAFF.